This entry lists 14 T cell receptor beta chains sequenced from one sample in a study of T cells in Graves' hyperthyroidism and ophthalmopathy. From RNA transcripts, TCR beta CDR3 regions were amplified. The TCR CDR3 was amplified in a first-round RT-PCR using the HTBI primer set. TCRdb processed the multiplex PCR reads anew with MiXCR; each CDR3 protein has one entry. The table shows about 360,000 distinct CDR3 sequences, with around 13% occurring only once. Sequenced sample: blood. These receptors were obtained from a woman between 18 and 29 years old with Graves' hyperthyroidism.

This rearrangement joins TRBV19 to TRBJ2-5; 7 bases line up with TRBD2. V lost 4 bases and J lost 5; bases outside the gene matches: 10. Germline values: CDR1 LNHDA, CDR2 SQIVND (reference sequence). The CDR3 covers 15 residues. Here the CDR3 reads CASSSFGRGGETQYF. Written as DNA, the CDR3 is TGTGCCAGTAGTAGTTTTGGGAGGGGTGGTGAGACCCAGTACTTC.

In nucleotides, the CDR3 is TGTGCCAGCAGCACGTACGGGGCGGTCACCGGGGAGCTGTTTTTT. Protein: CASSTYGAVTGELFF. The V and J genes are TRBV5-6 and TRBJ2-2, with D perhaps matching TRBD1 or TRBD2 (5 bases each). The CDR3 spans 15 residues. V was shortened by 4 bases and J by 4 bases, with 14 bases between the two germline ends. Germline CDR1 is SGHDT and CDR2 is YYEEEE.

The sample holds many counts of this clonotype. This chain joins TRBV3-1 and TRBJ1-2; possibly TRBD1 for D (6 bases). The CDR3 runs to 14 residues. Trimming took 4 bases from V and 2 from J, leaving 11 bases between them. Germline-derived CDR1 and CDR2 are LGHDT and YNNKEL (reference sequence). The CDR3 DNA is TGTGCCAGCAGCCTACAGGGAGTCAACTATGGCTACACCTTC. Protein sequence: CASSLQGVNYGYTF.

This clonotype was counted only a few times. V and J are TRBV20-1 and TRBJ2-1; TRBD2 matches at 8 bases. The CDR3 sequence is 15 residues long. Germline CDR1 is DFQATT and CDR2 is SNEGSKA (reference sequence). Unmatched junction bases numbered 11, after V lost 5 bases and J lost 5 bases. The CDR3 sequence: CSACGLAFKDNEQFF. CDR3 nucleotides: TGCAGTGCTTGCGGACTAGCCTTTAAAGACAATGAGCAGTTCTTC.

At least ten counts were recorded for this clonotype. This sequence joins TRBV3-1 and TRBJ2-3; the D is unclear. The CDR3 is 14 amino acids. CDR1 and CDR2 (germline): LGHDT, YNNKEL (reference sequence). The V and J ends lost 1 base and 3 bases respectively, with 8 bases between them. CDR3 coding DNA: TGTGCCAGCAGCCAAGTTTCCCAGACAGATACGCAGTATTTT. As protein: CASSQVSQTDTQYF.

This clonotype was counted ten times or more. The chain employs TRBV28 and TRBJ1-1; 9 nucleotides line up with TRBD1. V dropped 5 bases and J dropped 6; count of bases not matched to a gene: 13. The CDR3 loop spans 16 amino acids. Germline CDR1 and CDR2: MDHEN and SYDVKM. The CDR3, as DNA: TGTGCCAGCAGTCCTCCCCTACAGGGGGCGGGAGCTGAAGCTTTCTTT. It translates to CASSPPLQGAGAEAFF.

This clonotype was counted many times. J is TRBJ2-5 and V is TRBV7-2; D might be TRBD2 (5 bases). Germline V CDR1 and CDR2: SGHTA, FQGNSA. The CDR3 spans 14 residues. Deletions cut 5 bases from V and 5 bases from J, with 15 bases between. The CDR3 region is CASSPPPGGETQYF. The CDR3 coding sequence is TGTGCCAGCAGCCCCCCCCCGGGCGGGGAGACCCAGTACTTC.

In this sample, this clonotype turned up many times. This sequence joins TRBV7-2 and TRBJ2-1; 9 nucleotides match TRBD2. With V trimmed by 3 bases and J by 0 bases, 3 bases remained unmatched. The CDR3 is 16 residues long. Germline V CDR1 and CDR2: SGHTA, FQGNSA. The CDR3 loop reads CASSFLAGSSYNEQFF. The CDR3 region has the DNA TGTGCCAGCAGCTTCCTAGCGGGATCCTCCTACAATGAGCAGTTCTTC.

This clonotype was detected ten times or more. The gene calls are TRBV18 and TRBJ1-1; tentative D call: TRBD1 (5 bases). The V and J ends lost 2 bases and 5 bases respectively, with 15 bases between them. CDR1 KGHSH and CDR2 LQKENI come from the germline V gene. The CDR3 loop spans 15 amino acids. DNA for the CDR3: TGTGCCAGCTCACCAACGAGGGGAGTGAGAACTGAAGCTTTCTTT. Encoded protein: CASSPTRGVRTEAFF.

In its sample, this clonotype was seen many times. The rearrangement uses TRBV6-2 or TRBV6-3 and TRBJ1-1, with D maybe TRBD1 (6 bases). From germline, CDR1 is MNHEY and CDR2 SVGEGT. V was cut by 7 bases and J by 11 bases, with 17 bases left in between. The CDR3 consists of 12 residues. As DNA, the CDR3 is TGTGCCAGCAACCACTTTACAGGGAAGGCTTTCTTT. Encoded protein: CASNHFTGKAFF.

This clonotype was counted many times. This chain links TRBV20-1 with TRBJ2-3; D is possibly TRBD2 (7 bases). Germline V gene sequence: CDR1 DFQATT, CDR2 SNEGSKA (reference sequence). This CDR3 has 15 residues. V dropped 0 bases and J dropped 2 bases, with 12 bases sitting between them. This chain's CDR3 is CSARDPRGATDTQYF. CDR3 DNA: TGCAGTGCTAGAGACCCCCGGGGGGCCACAGATACGCAGTATTTT.

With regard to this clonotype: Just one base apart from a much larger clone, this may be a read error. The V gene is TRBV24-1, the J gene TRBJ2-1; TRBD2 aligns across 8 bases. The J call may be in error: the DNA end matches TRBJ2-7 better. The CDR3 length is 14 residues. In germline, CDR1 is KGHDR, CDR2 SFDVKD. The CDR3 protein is CATSGTSSYNEQYF. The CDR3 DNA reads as TGTGCCACCAGTGGGACTAGCAGTTACAATGAGCAGTACTTC.

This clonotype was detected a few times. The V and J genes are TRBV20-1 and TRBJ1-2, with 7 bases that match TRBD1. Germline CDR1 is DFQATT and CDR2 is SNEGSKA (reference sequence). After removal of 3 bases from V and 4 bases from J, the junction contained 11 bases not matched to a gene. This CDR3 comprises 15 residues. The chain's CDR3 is CSASVGTGTVYGYTF. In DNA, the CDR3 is TGCAGTGCTAGCGTCGGAACCGGGACAGTCTATGGCTACACCTTC.

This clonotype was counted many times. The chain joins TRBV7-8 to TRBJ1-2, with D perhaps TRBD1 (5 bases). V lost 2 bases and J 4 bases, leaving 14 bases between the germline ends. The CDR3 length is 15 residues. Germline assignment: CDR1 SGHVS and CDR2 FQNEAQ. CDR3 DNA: TGTGCCAGCAGCTTACTAGGCAGGGATAGCTATGGCTACACCTTC. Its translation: CASSLLGRDSYGYTF.